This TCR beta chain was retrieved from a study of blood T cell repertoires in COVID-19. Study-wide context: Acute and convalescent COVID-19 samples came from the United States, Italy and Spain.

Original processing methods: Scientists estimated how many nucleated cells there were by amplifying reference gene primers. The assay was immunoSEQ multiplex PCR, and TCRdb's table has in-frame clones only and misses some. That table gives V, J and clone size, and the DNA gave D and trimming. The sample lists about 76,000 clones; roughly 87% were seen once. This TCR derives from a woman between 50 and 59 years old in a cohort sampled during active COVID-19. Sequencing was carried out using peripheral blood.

CDR3: CAISEASSNQPQHF. CDR3 nucleotide sequence: TGTGCCATCAGTGAGGCCAGTTCTAATCAGCCCCAGCATTTT. V and J are TRBV10-3 and TRBJ1-5, with D unresolved. Between the trimmed V and J ends, which lost 2 bases and 4 bases, there was a span of 9 bases. Germline V gene lookup returns CDR1 ENHRY and CDR2 SYGVKD. The CDR3 loop spans 14 amino acids.